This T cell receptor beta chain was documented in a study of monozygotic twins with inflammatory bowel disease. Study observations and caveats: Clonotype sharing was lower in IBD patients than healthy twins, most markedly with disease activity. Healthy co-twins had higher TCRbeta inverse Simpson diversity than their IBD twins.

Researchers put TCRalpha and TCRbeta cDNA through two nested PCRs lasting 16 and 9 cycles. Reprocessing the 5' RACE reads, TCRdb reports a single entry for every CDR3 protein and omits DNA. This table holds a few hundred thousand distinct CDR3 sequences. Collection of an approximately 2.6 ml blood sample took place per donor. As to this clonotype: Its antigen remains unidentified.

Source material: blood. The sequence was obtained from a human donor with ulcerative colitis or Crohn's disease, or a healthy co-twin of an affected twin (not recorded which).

CDR3 amino acids: CSVDKRVGGGTQYF. The J gene is TRBJ2-5, the V gene TRBV29-1; TCRdb gives TRBD2 as the D gene, but with no DNA this cannot be confirmed. Germline V lookup: CDR1 SQVTM, CDR2 ANQGSEA. The CDR3 is made up of 14 amino acids.